The source of this TCR beta chain is a study of CD8 T cell repertoires and HIV-1 epitope variants. Study-level information: Twenty-five autologous and known Gag and Nef epitope variant peptides each stimulated T cells separately. Tested: three Gag epitope families, Nef HW9 and YT9. IL-2, IL-7 and IL-15 were added on days 3 and 7 of roughly 11-day cultures. Whole-study results and caveats: Under 10 TCR beta clonotypes were antigen-specific, six apparently recognizing autologous or escape variants.

Clones were read by immunoSEQ multiplex PCR, and TCRdb kept only the in-frame ones, dropping some. The sample has some 5,100 clones, 55% to 70% seen once. Comments on this clone: No antigen is known for it.

V gave up 4 bases and J gave up 4 bases; unmatched junction bases: 4. The germline gives CDR1 SGHNT, CDR2 YYREEE (reference sequence). This CDR3 region has 13 residues. The sequenced sample consisted of cultured CD8+ T cells derived from PBMCs. The source of this sequence is a male donor with HIV. The chain has TRBV5-4 and TRBJ1-1; 7 nucleotides align to TRBD1. Written as DNA, the CDR3 is TGTGCCAGCAGCCAGCAGGGGGGCACTGAAGCTTTCTTT. The encoded protein is CASSQQGGTEAFF.